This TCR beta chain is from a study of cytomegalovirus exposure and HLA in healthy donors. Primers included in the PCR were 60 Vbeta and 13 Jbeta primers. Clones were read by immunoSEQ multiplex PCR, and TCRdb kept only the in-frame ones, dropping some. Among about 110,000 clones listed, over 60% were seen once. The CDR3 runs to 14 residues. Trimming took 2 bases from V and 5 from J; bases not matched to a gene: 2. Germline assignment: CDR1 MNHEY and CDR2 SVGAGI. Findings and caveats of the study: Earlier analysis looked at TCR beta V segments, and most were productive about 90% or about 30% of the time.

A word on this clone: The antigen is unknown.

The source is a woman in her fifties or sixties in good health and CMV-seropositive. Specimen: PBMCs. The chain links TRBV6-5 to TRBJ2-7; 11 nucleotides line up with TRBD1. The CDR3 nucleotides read TGTGCCAGCAGTTACCGGACAGGGGGCGACGAGCAGTACTTC. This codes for CASSYRTGGDEQYF.